One T cell receptor (beta chain) is described in this entry. The data were obtained in a study of T cells in tumors after PD-1 blockade. Turning to the study itself: Peripheral blood samples averaged 36,536 unique clonotypes and roughly 110,000 templates.

V was pared by 4 bases and J by 9 bases, with 10 bases between. The CDR3 is made up of 13 amino acids. In germline, CDR1 is LNHDA, CDR2 SQIVND (reference sequence). Using immunoSEQ multiplex PCR, the repertoire was profiled, and TCRdb retains in-frame clones only, with some absent. The sample includes roughly 48,000 clones, 81% of them seen just once. The receptor was isolated from a human donor with basal cell carcinoma. This specimen consisted of PBMCs, obtained before anti-PD-1 treatment. The chain joins TRBV19 to TRBJ1-6; a possible D gene is TRBD1 (6 bases). CDR3 region: CASSTGDGSPLHF. The CDR3 DNA follows: TGTGCCAGTAGTACAGGGGATGGTTCACCCCTCCACTTT.